This is a list of T cell receptor beta chains from one sample in a study of a mutant IDH1 vaccine in newly diagnosed glioma. These receptors lack a known antigen. Profiled with immunoSEQ multiplex PCR; TCRdb holds only in-frame clones, not every one. The sample has tens of thousands of clones; roughly 86% are singletons. Here the sequenced sample was PBMCs, taken from a glioma patient whose treatment included an IDH1 peptide vaccine. The receptors come from a young man with glioma. Both conserved end residues are part of each CDR3. The order of the fields is J gene, V gene, CDR3 length, D gene, clone size, CDR3 DNA, CDR3 protein. D genes are given only for firm matches. Only some rows state a clone size, as once, few, many or a class for expanded clones.

j_call: TRBJ1-2; v_call: TRBV4-2; cdr3_length: 18; d_call: TRBD1; clone_size: once; cdr3_nt: TGTGCCAGCAGCCAGGGCCGGGACAGGGGCCCTTCCGGGGATGGCTACACCTTC; cdr3_aa: CASSQGRDRGPSGDGYTF
j_call: TRBJ1-5; v_call: TRBV9; cdr3_length: 15; d_call: TRBD1; clone_size: few; cdr3_nt: TGTGCCAGCAGCGTCGGGACAGGTGTTAATCAGCCCCAGCATTTT; cdr3_aa: CASSVGTGVNQPQHF
j_call: TRBJ2-7; v_call: TRBV5-1; cdr3_length: 14; d_call: TRBD1; clone_size: NA; cdr3_nt: TGCGCCAGCAGCTTGGGACAGGGGGCGAGGGAGCAGTACTTC; cdr3_aa: CASSLGQGAREQYF
j_call: TRBJ2-7; v_call: TRBV29-1; cdr3_length: 14; d_call: TRBD1; clone_size: NA; cdr3_nt: TGCAGCGCTATCGGGGACAGGGGATCCTACGAGCAGTACTTC; cdr3_aa: CSAIGDRGSYEQYF
j_call: TRBJ2-7; v_call: TRBV15; cdr3_length: 14; d_call: TRBD1; clone_size: NA; cdr3_nt: TGTGCCACCAGCGGACCGGGACAGGGTAGCGAGCAGTACTTC; cdr3_aa: CATSGPGQGSEQYF
j_call: TRBJ2-7; v_call: TRBV25-1; cdr3_length: 15; d_call: TRBD2; clone_size: NA; cdr3_nt: TGTGCCAGCAGTGGGCGGACTAGCATACGGTACGAGCAGTACTTC; cdr3_aa: CASSGRTSIRYEQYF
j_call: TRBJ2-1; v_call: TRBV5-1; cdr3_length: 15; d_call: NA; clone_size: NA; cdr3_nt: TGCGCCAGCAGCTGGGCCCAAAGCTCCTACAATGAGCAGTTCTTC; cdr3_aa: CASSWAQSSYNEQFF
j_call: TRBJ1-1; v_call: TRBV6-5; cdr3_length: 11; d_call: NA; clone_size: few; cdr3_nt: TGTGCCAGCAGTCGTTGGGATGAAGCTTTCTTT; cdr3_aa: CASSRWDEAFF
j_call: TRBJ1-2; v_call: TRBV19; cdr3_length: 16; d_call: NA; clone_size: NA; cdr3_nt: TGTGCCAGTAGCTATCTCCACCCGGACACTTACTATGGCTACACCTTC; cdr3_aa: CASSYLHPDTYYGYTF
j_call: TRBJ2-7; v_call: TRBV4-1; cdr3_length: 15; d_call: NA; clone_size: NA; cdr3_nt: TGCGCCAGCAGCCAAACCAGGGTTGGAGGACACGAGCAGTACTTC; cdr3_aa: CASSQTRVGGHEQYF
j_call: TRBJ1-2; v_call: TRBV2; cdr3_length: 12; d_call: NA; clone_size: NA; cdr3_nt: TGTGCCAGCAGTTACAGGGTCTATGGCTACACCTTC; cdr3_aa: CASSYRVYGYTF
j_call: TRBJ2-2; v_call: TRBV29-1; cdr3_length: 15; d_call: TRBD2; clone_size: NA; cdr3_nt: TGCAGCGTGGATACGACTAGCGGTCACACCGGGGAGCTGTTTTTT; cdr3_aa: CSVDTTSGHTGELFF
j_call: TRBJ2-6; v_call: TRBV7-2; cdr3_length: 16; d_call: NA; clone_size: few; cdr3_nt: TGTGCCAGCAGCTTCGACACGCTCTCTGGGGCCAACGTCCTGACTTTC; cdr3_aa: CASSFDTLSGANVLTF
j_call: TRBJ2-5; v_call: TRBV10-3; cdr3_length: 16; d_call: TRBD2; clone_size: NA; cdr3_nt: TGTGCCATCAGTGAGTCGGGACTAGCGGGAGGGGAGACCCAGTACTTC; cdr3_aa: CAISESGLAGGETQYF
j_call: TRBJ2-3; v_call: TRBV5-1; cdr3_length: 14; d_call: TRBD1; clone_size: NA; cdr3_nt: TGCGCCAGCAGAAGAACAGGGGGAGCAGATACGCAGTATTTT; cdr3_aa: CASRRTGGADTQYF
j_call: TRBJ1-2; v_call: TRBV2; cdr3_length: 16; d_call: NA; clone_size: NA; cdr3_nt: TGTGCCAGCAGGACGAGAGAGGGGCCTCCGACCTATGGCTACACCTTC; cdr3_aa: CASRTREGPPTYGYTF
j_call: TRBJ2-7; v_call: TRBV5-4; cdr3_length: 15; d_call: NA; clone_size: NA; cdr3_nt: TGTGCCAGCAGCTTGGGATATGGGGATTCCTACGAGCAGTACTTC; cdr3_aa: CASSLGYGDSYEQYF
j_call: TRBJ2-7; v_call: TRBV30; cdr3_length: 11; d_call: NA; clone_size: NA; cdr3_nt: TGTGCCTGGACCCATGCCTACGAGCAGTACTTC; cdr3_aa: CAWTHAYEQYF
j_call: TRBJ2-5; v_call: TRBV19; cdr3_length: 16; d_call: NA; clone_size: NA; cdr3_nt: TGTGCCAGTAGTATAGGGTATTCTATCTTGCAAGAGACCCAGTACTTC; cdr3_aa: CASSIGYSILQETQYF
j_call: TRBJ2-5; v_call: TRBV29-1; cdr3_length: 15; d_call: TRBD2; clone_size: NA; cdr3_nt: TGCAGCGTTACCCCTTTGACTAGCGGGGAAGAGACCCAGTACTTC; cdr3_aa: CSVTPLTSGEETQYF
j_call: TRBJ1-4; v_call: TRBV5-4; cdr3_length: 14; d_call: TRBD1; clone_size: NA; cdr3_nt: TGTGCCAGCAGTGAGACAGGGAGCGATGAAAAACTGTTTTTT; cdr3_aa: CASSETGSDEKLFF
j_call: TRBJ1-5; v_call: TRBV10-3; cdr3_length: 13; d_call: NA; clone_size: once; cdr3_nt: TGTGCCATCAGTGAGTCAGGGGATCGGCCCCAGCATTTT; cdr3_aa: CAISESGDRPQHF
j_call: TRBJ1-2; v_call: TRBV30; cdr3_length: 12; d_call: TRBD1; clone_size: NA; cdr3_nt: TGTGCCTGGAGTGAGGGACAGGGGGGCTACACCTTC; cdr3_aa: CAWSEGQGGYTF
j_call: TRBJ2-7; v_call: TRBV6-1; cdr3_length: 14; d_call: TRBD1; clone_size: NA; cdr3_nt: TGTGCCACCAGAGGGACAGGGGGGTCCTACGAGCAGTACTTC; cdr3_aa: CATRGTGGSYEQYF
j_call: TRBJ2-3; v_call: TRBV2; cdr3_length: 16; d_call: NA; clone_size: NA; cdr3_nt: TGTGCCAGCAGTGAAGGCGACTACCCCCTAGCAGATACGCAGTATTTT; cdr3_aa: CASSEGDYPLADTQYF
j_call: TRBJ2-4; v_call: TRBV9; cdr3_length: 15; d_call: NA; clone_size: once; cdr3_nt: TGTGCCAGCAGCGTAGCTTTGGGGGGCCGGGACATTCAGTACTTC; cdr3_aa: CASSVALGGRDIQYF
j_call: TRBJ1-1; v_call: TRBV6-1; cdr3_length: 14; d_call: NA; clone_size: NA; cdr3_nt: TGTGCCAGTCAGGAAAGGACAGAGAACACTGAAGCTTTCTTT; cdr3_aa: CASQERTENTEAFF
j_call: TRBJ2-1; v_call: TRBV4-1; cdr3_length: 16; d_call: TRBD2; clone_size: NA; cdr3_nt: TGCGCCAGCAGCCAAGATAAGGCGGGAGGGGACAATGAGCAGTTCTTC; cdr3_aa: CASSQDKAGGDNEQFF
j_call: TRBJ2-7; v_call: TRBV5-1; cdr3_length: 13; d_call: TRBD1; clone_size: once; cdr3_nt: TGCGCCAGCAGCTCCACCACAGGGGCCGAGCAGTACTTC; cdr3_aa: CASSSTTGAEQYF
j_call: TRBJ1-5; v_call: TRBV6-1; cdr3_length: 16; d_call: NA; clone_size: NA; cdr3_nt: TGTGCCAGCAGTGGAAGGACCGTAAATAGCAATCAGCCCCAGCATTTT; cdr3_aa: CASSGRTVNSNQPQHF
j_call: TRBJ2-1; v_call: TRBV5-1; cdr3_length: 13; d_call: NA; clone_size: NA; cdr3_nt: TGCGCCAGCAGCCCGGGGGTTAGTAATGAGCAGTTCTTC; cdr3_aa: CASSPGVSNEQFF
j_call: TRBJ1-2; v_call: TRBV5-1; cdr3_length: 16; d_call: NA; clone_size: NA; cdr3_nt: TGCGCCAGCAGCTTGGAGTACGAGGGGTATAACTATGGCTACACCTTC; cdr3_aa: CASSLEYEGYNYGYTF
j_call: TRBJ1-1; v_call: TRBV30; cdr3_length: 14; d_call: TRBD1; clone_size: few; cdr3_nt: TGTGTCCACTACACAAGGGGGCTGGTCACTGAAGCTTTCTTT; cdr3_aa: CVHYTRGLVTEAFF
j_call: TRBJ2-7; v_call: TRBV11-2; cdr3_length: 15; d_call: NA; clone_size: NA; cdr3_nt: TGTGCCAGCAGCCGTTCGGGTCCGGGACGGCACGAGCAGTACTTC; cdr3_aa: CASSRSGPGRHEQYF
j_call: TRBJ1-1; v_call: TRBV27; cdr3_length: 15; d_call: NA; clone_size: NA; cdr3_nt: TGTGCCAGCAATACACCGGGACTGGGGAACACTGAAGCTTTCTTT; cdr3_aa: CASNTPGLGNTEAFF
j_call: TRBJ2-7; v_call: TRBV10-3; cdr3_length: 14; d_call: NA; clone_size: NA; cdr3_nt: TGTGCCATCAGTGAGTCGGACTTCTACTACGAGCAGTACTTC; cdr3_aa: CAISESDFYYEQYF
j_call: TRBJ1-1; v_call: TRBV5-1; cdr3_length: 14; d_call: NA; clone_size: NA; cdr3_nt: TGCGCCAGCAGCGTGGGACACGTGAACACTGAAGCTTTCTTT; cdr3_aa: CASSVGHVNTEAFF
j_call: TRBJ1-1; v_call: TRBV6-5; cdr3_length: 14; d_call: NA; clone_size: NA; cdr3_nt: TGTGCCAGCAGTTACCCTTCTCGGGGCACTGAAGCTTTCTTT; cdr3_aa: CASSYPSRGTEAFF
j_call: TRBJ2-1; v_call: TRBV27; cdr3_length: 16; d_call: TRBD2; clone_size: NA; cdr3_nt: TGTGCCAGCAGTCCCGGGACTAGCGGAGCCTACAATGAGCAGTTCTTC; cdr3_aa: CASSPGTSGAYNEQFF
j_call: TRBJ2-7; v_call: TRBV5-1; cdr3_length: 13; d_call: NA; clone_size: NA; cdr3_nt: TGCGCCAGCAGCTTGGGACTTCCCTACGAGCAGTACTTC; cdr3_aa: CASSLGLPYEQYF
j_call: TRBJ2-2; v_call: TRBV10-3; cdr3_length: 15; d_call: TRBD1; clone_size: NA; cdr3_nt: TGTGCCATCAGTTCCCGGGACAGGGGGACCGGGGAGCTGTTTTTT; cdr3_aa: CAISSRDRGTGELFF
j_call: TRBJ2-3; v_call: TRBV2; cdr3_length: 15; d_call: TRBD1; clone_size: NA; cdr3_nt: TGTGCCAGCAGTCAAACAGGACAGGGCACAGATACGCAGTATTTT; cdr3_aa: CASSQTGQGTDTQYF
j_call: TRBJ2-3; v_call: TRBV12-5; cdr3_length: 17; d_call: TRBD2; clone_size: NA; cdr3_nt: TGTGCTAGTGGGGGACTAGCGGGGTCCGGGTCGGCAGATACGCAGTATTTT; cdr3_aa: CASGGLAGSGSADTQYF
j_call: TRBJ1-3; v_call: TRBV18; cdr3_length: 16; d_call: NA; clone_size: NA; cdr3_nt: TGTGCCAGCTCACTGGGACTTCCCGGCTCTGGAAACACCATATATTTT; cdr3_aa: CASSLGLPGSGNTIYF
j_call: TRBJ2-1; v_call: TRBV7-2; cdr3_length: 15; d_call: TRBD2; clone_size: NA; cdr3_nt: TGTGCCAGCAGCCTGACGGGACTAGCGACTAATGAGCAGTTCTTC; cdr3_aa: CASSLTGLATNEQFF
j_call: TRBJ2-7; v_call: TRBV27; cdr3_length: 12; d_call: TRBD1; clone_size: NA; cdr3_nt: TGTGCCAGCAGTACGACAGGGTACGAGCAGTACTTC; cdr3_aa: CASSTTGYEQYF
j_call: TRBJ1-5; v_call: TRBV19; cdr3_length: 16; d_call: NA; clone_size: NA; cdr3_nt: TGTGCCAGTATTGGCCCCCCGAGGGGGGTATCACAGCCCCAGCATTTT; cdr3_aa: CASIGPPRGVSQPQHF
j_call: TRBJ2-5; v_call: TRBV5-1; cdr3_length: 14; d_call: NA; clone_size: NA; cdr3_nt: TGCGCCAGCAGCTTGGTAAAGTCCCAAGAGACCCAGTACTTC; cdr3_aa: CASSLVKSQETQYF
j_call: TRBJ2-1; v_call: TRBV19; cdr3_length: 15; d_call: TRBD1; clone_size: few; cdr3_nt: TGTGCCAGTAGACGCACAGGGGGCGCGTACAATGAGCAGTTCTTC; cdr3_aa: CASRRTGGAYNEQFF
j_call: TRBJ1-5; v_call: TRBV7-9; cdr3_length: 13; d_call: NA; clone_size: few; cdr3_nt: TGTGCCAGCAATGGGGCAGACAATCAGCCCCAGCATTTT; cdr3_aa: CASNGADNQPQHF
j_call: TRBJ2-5; v_call: TRBV5-1; cdr3_length: 13; d_call: NA; clone_size: NA; cdr3_nt: TGCGCCAGCAGCTTTTGGGGCGTTGAGACCCAGTACTTC; cdr3_aa: CASSFWGVETQYF